The rows below give T cell receptor beta chains drawn from one sample of a study of cytomegalovirus exposure and HLA in healthy donors. Measured with immunoSEQ multiplex PCR; TCRdb has only the in-frame clones, and not every one. Here the sample spans 65,000 or so clones, around 62% being singletons. The source material was PBMCs. These receptors came from a man younger than 45 in good health and CMV-seronegative. Each CDR3 is given with its conserved first and last residue. D genes are given only for firm matches. For some rows the clone size is stated as once, few or many, or as a class when expanded; others skip it.

D | V | size | CDR3
. | TRBV30 | . | CAWTFGSGNTIYF
. | TRBV7-6 | . | CASSFSPGEPQQYF
TRBD2 | TRBV6-1 | . | CASSEVGGGAPKNIQYF
. | TRBV2 | . | CASSTSEQEQYF
TRBD1 | TRBV19 | . | CASGVGQGIHEQYF
. | TRBV7-2 | . | CASSPPWGETQYF
TRBD1 | TRBV5-1 | few | CASSKDGTAHEQYF
. | TRBV9 | . | CASSPRLSDTQYF
. | TRBV6-1 | . | CASSEAGTIETQYF
TRBD2 | TRBV2 | few | CASSGFSGAYEQYF
. | TRBV2 | . | CASRVPYWEETQYF
TRBD1 | TRBV5-1 | . | CASSPSGQVMIEQYF
TRBD1 | TRBV2 | . | CASSPTTTGSYEQYF
. | TRBV7-6 | . | CASSSSPLGEKLFF
TRBD1 | TRBV6-5 | . | CASSYVDREGKLFF